The rows below give T cell receptor beta chains drawn from one sample of a study of CD4 T cells in relation to SARS-CoV-2 and coronaviruses. Libraries were prepared by immunoSEQ multiplex PCR; TCRdb keeps only in-frame clonotypes and omits some of them. The data show 60,000 to 85,000 clones, approximately 95% seen once. What was sequenced was naive CD4+ T cells from PBMCs. The receptors here all came from a human donor in good health. CDR3s include the opening cysteine and the closing phenylalanine or tryptophan. D genes are given only for firm matches. Clone size is stated in some rows and not others, as once, few, many or a class when expanded.

TRBV5-4	TRBJ1-2	NA	NA	CASSQDLQITFYGYTF	TGTGCCAGCAGCCAGGACCTACAAATCACTTTCTATGGCTACACCTTC
TRBV7-6	TRBJ2-2	once	TRBD2	CASSRGTSGRYAGELFF	TGTGCCAGCAGCCGCGGGACTAGCGGGCGGTATGCCGGGGAGCTGTTTTTT
TRBV28	TRBJ1-1	NA	NA	CASSQWTVGRNTEAFF	TGTGCCAGCAGCCAATGGACCGTCGGCAGAAACACTGAAGCTTTCTTT
TRBV18	TRBJ1-1	NA	NA	CASSPPWGGDPEAFF	TGTGCCAGCTCACCACCGTGGGGTGGTGACCCTGAAGCTTTCTTT
TRBV7-9	TRBJ1-2	NA	TRBD1	CASSSLDRVTGYTF	TGTGCCAGCAGCTCCTTGGACAGGGTCACCGGCTACACCTTC
TRBV7-9	TRBJ1-5	NA	NA	CASSPGTNNYSNQPQHF	TGTGCCAGCAGCCCCGGGACAAATAATTATAGCAATCAGCCCCAGCATTTT
TRBV4-3	TRBJ2-3	NA	NA	CASSQDSNSRGRYTDTQYF	TGCGCCAGCAGCCAAGATTCAAACTCGCGGGGCAGATACACAGATACGCAGTATTTT
TRBV7-3	TRBJ1-2	NA	NA	CASSLSQGHYGYTF	TGTGCCAGCAGCTTATCACAGGGCCACTATGGCTACACCTTC
TRBV7-2	TRBJ1-1	NA	NA	CASSFATRGINTEAFF	TGTGCCAGCAGCTTTGCCACCAGGGGAATCAACACTGAAGCTTTCTTT
TRBV2	TRBJ2-5	once	NA	CASSWGPADQETQYF	TGTGCCAGCAGTTGGGGTCCAGCCGACCAAGAGACCCAGTACTTC